Following are 28 T cell receptor beta chains from one sample sequenced in a study of cytomegalovirus exposure and HLA in healthy donors. The primer mix had 60 Vbeta and 13 Jbeta primers. Profiling relied on immunoSEQ multiplex PCR, and the TCRdb table lists in-frame clones only, not all of them. The data contain around 91,000 clones, 64% of them singletons. Sequencing was done on a sample of PBMCs. The origin of the receptors is a man in his sixties in good health and CMV-seronegative.

The chain is built from TRBV2 and TRBJ2-1; 9 bases match TRBD1. The ends lost 9 bases at V and 9 bases at J; junction bases unmatched: 9. Looked up from germline, CDR1 is SNHLY and CDR2 is FYNNEI. This CDR3 has 13 amino acids. The DNA of the CDR3 is TGTGCCAGGGGACAGGGTCTGGGGGGTGAGCAGTTCTTC. This translates into CARGQGLGGEQFF.

V usage is TRBV5-1 and J usage is TRBJ1-6, with D perhaps TRBD1 (6 bases). Germline assignment: CDR1 SGHRS and CDR2 YFSETQ. V was clipped by 0 bases and J by 6 bases, with 10 bases between them. The CDR3 extends over 15 amino acids. The chain's CDR3 is CASSLDRVRNSPLHF. The CDR3 bases are TGCGCCAGCAGCTTGGACAGGGTTCGTAATTCACCCCTCCACTTT.

This clone showed up just a few times. The chain employs TRBV27 and TRBJ1-2, with D possibly TRBD1 on 6 matching bases. V was shortened by 5 bases and J by 4 bases, with 11 bases between the two germline ends. Germline CDR1 MNHEY, CDR2 SMNVEV (reference sequence). This CDR3 contains 13 residues. CDR3 amino acids: CASSEGGGYGYTF. The CDR3 nucleotides read TGTGCCAGCAGTGAAGGGGGTGGCTATGGCTACACCTTC.

This clone was found once. The DNA for the CDR3 is TGTGCCAGTACCCCTTGGGCTAGCGGGAGCTCCTACAATGAGCAGTTCTTC. Its translation: CASTPWASGSSYNEQFF. This chain links TRBV19 with TRBJ2-1; 10 bases align to TRBD2. Germline CDR1 reads LNHDA; CDR2 reads SQIVND (reference sequence). J lost 0 bases, V lost 7 bases, and 9 bases had no gene match. The CDR3 sequence is 17 residues long.

The rearrangement links TRBV6-6 to TRBJ1-5; no firm D call. The CDR3 has 10 amino acids. Germline V gene sequence: CDR1 MNHNY, CDR2 SVGAGI (reference sequence). The germline V and J ends were trimmed by 10 bases and 9 bases, with 10 bases remaining between them. CDR3 amino acids: CATREGPQHF. CDR3 in DNA: TGTGCCACACGAGAGGGGCCCCAGCATTTT.

The rearrangement joins TRBV5-1 to TRBJ2-2; 8 nucleotides match TRBD2. With V trimmed by 1 base and J by 6 bases, 5 bases remained unmatched. The CDR3 is 15 amino acids. Per germline, CDR1 SGHRS and CDR2 YFSETQ. CDR3 sequence (DNA): TGCGCCAGCAGCTTGCCGACTAGCGTCCCCGGGGAGCTGTTTTTT. The encoded protein is CASSLPTSVPGELFF.

Only a few counts were recorded for this clone. The rearrangement links TRBV9 to TRBJ2-1; 13 bases align to TRBD2. Germline V gene lookup returns CDR1 SGDLS and CDR2 YYNGEE. The J segment lost 5 bases and the V segment lost 4 bases, leaving 9 bases of the junction unmatched. CDR3 length equals 17 residues. The CDR3 protein is CASSHRLAGGRNNEQFF. CDR3 bases: TGTGCCAGCAGCCACCGACTAGCGGGAGGCCGTAACAATGAGCAGTTCTTC.

V usage is TRBV20-1 and J usage is TRBJ1-6; D unclear. Germline-derived CDR1 and CDR2 are DFQATT and SNEGSKA (reference sequence). V dropped 5 bases and J dropped 14 bases, with 13 bases sitting between them. The CDR3 extends over 11 amino acids. CDR3: CSALDIPTLHF. The CDR3 bases are TGCAGTGCTCTCGACATTCCCACCCTCCACTTT.

This clone was counted only a few times. The CDR3 DNA reads as TGTGCCAGCAGCTTAAGGACAGCCGATGAAAAACTGTTTTTT. The encoded protein is CASSLRTADEKLFF. This chain connects TRBV13 to TRBJ1-4; tentatively, D is TRBD1 (6 bases). The germline V gene encodes CDR1 PRHDT and CDR2 FYEKMQ (reference sequence). The CDR3 contains 14 residues. Deletions cut 2 bases from V and 6 bases from J, with 10 bases between. The complete variable domain, with remaining parts taken from reference TRBV13 and TRBJ1-4, reads AAGVIQSPRHLIKEKRETATLKCYPIPRHDTVYWYQQGPGQDPQFLISFYEKMQSDKGSIPDRFSAQQFSDYHSELNMSSLELGDSALYFCASSLRTADEKLFFGSGTQLSVL.

The chain employs TRBV9 and TRBJ2-5; 9 bases agree with TRBD2. After removal of 3 bases from V and 5 bases from J, the junction contained 11 bases not matched to a gene. Germline CDR1 is SGDLS and CDR2 is YYNGEE. The CDR3 runs to 16 residues. The CDR3 here is CASSEFSGGGAETQYF. The CDR3 DNA reads as TGTGCCAGCAGCGAGTTTAGCGGGGGAGGGGCGGAGACCCAGTACTTC.

The CDR3 loop is CASSEYRGTGVTEAFF. CDR3 coding DNA: TGTGCCAGCAGTGAATATCGTGGGACAGGGGTAACTGAAGCTTTCTTT. The genes are TRBV13 and TRBJ1-1; 10 bases fit TRBD1. Unmatched junction bases numbered 12, after V lost 6 bases and J lost 5 bases. Germline CDR1 PRHDT, CDR2 FYEKMQ (reference sequence). The CDR3 is 16 residues long.

The chain has TRBV2 and TRBJ1-1, with unresolved D. CDR1 is SNHLY, CDR2 FYNNEI, per germline. The CDR3 is 13 amino acids. V lost 6 bases to trimming and J lost 3 bases, with 11 bases between them. CDR3 sequence (DNA): TGTGCCAGCAGGGTAGACACTGACACTGAAGCTTTCTTT. Translating it yields CASRVDTDTEAFF.

The V gene is TRBV11-3, the J gene TRBJ1-2; 7 nucleotides match TRBD1. Germline values: CDR1 SGHNT, CDR2 YENEEA. The CDR3 runs to 14 residues. J gave up 7 bases and V 5 bases, and 10 bases lay outside the gene matches. CDR3: CASSQGGTAIGYTF. The CDR3 coding sequence is TGTGCCAGCAGCCAAGGGGGGACAGCGATTGGCTACACCTTC.

The sample holds a few counts of this clone. The chain carries TRBV7-9 and TRBJ2-5; D is undetermined. Germline CDR1 SEHNR, CDR2 FQNEAQ (reference sequence). The CDR3 contains 11 residues. Trimming stripped 5 bases from V and 3 bases from J, with 4 bases between. The CDR3 protein is CASSPKETQYF. The CDR3 region has the DNA TGTGCCAGCAGCCCCAAAGAGACCCAGTACTTC.

The V gene is TRBV29-1, the J gene TRBJ2-1, with 10 nucleotides matching TRBD2. CDR3 length: 16 amino acids. The V and J ends lost 2 bases and 4 bases, in that order; junction bases with no gene match: 8. In germline, CDR1 is SQVTM, CDR2 ANQGSEA. Written as DNA, the CDR3 is TGCAGCGTTGAACCCCCACTAGCGGGGATATACAATGAGCAGTTCTTC. It translates to CSVEPPLAGIYNEQFF.

This clone has a handful of counts. J is TRBJ1-1 and V is TRBV6-5; 8 bases line up with TRBD1. This CDR3 contains 13 residues. V lost 2 bases and J lost 4; bases outside the gene matches: 0. The germline V gene encodes CDR1 MNHEY and CDR2 SVGAGI. CDR3 residues: CASSYTGGTEAFF. CDR3 DNA: TGTGCCAGCAGTTACACAGGGGGCACTGAAGCTTTCTTT.

This clone was recorded only once. For the CDR3, the DNA is TGTGCCAGCAGTCCCCCCGGGAACAGTGAGCAGTTCTTC. Translated: CASSPPGNSEQFF. This chain connects TRBV28 to TRBJ2-1; a weak D match, TRBD2 (5 bases). V lost 5 bases and J lost 9, with 14 bases in between. The CDR3 runs 13 residues. Germline CDR1 is MDHEN and CDR2 is SYDVKM.

The V and J genes are TRBV19 and TRBJ2-6; TRBD2 matches 11 bases. This CDR3 contains 16 residues. Germline values: CDR1 LNHDA, CDR2 SQIVND (reference sequence). J lost 2 bases, V lost 5 bases, and 2 bases had no gene match. The CDR3 region has the DNA TGTGCCAGTAGTCCACTAGCGGGGGCTGGGGCCAACGTCCTGACTTTC. It yields the protein CASSPLAGAGANVLTF.

The chain combines TRBV19 with TRBJ2-7, with TRBD2 matching over 7 bases. Germline CDR1 reads LNHDA; CDR2 reads SQIVND (reference sequence). This CDR3 is built from 15 residues. Trimming took 5 bases from V and 2 from J; bases not matched to a gene: 9. CDR3 amino acids: CASSALGRAPYEQYF. The DNA for the CDR3 is TGTGCCAGTAGTGCCTTGGGGAGGGCCCCCTACGAGCAGTACTTC.

The V and J genes are TRBV4-2 and TRBJ2-3, with 8 positions matching TRBD2. CDR1 LGHNA and CDR2 YNFKEQ come from the germline V gene. J gave up 4 bases and V 4 bases, and 13 bases lay outside the gene matches. This CDR3 has 17 amino acids. CDR3 protein: CASSLQESGSGADTQYF. CDR3 in DNA: TGTGCCAGCAGCCTCCAGGAAAGCGGGAGCGGCGCAGATACGCAGTATTTT.

This chain joins TRBV7-9 and TRBJ2-5; the match to TRBD2 covers 10 bases. In germline, CDR1 is SEHNR, CDR2 FQNEAQ (reference sequence). J lost 3 bases, V lost 6 bases, and 10 bases had no gene match. The CDR3 extends over 16 amino acids. CDR3 bases: TGTGCCAGCAGAACTGAGCGGGGGGGATTAAAAGAGACCCAGTACTTC. This gives the protein CASRTERGGLKETQYF.

The rearrangement uses TRBV7-6 and TRBJ1-2, with unresolved D. V lost 1 base to trimming and J lost 6 bases, with 9 bases between them. Germline CDR1 reads SGHVS; CDR2 reads FNYEAQ. CDR3 length: 13 residues. This CDR3 is CASSLGGRDGYTF. The CDR3 nucleotides are TGTGCCAGCAGCTTAGGCGGGAGGGATGGCTACACCTTC.

This chain joins TRBV15 and TRBJ1-2; D is ambiguous. The CDR3 totals 14 residues. Per the germline V gene, CDR1 is LNHNV and CDR2 is YYDKDF (reference sequence). Trimming left V 1 base short and J 8 bases short, with 14 bases between. The CDR3 DNA follows: TGTGCCACCAGCAGAGGAGGGCAGCTTAGAGGCTACACCTTC. This gives the protein CATSRGGQLRGYTF. The whole variable domain, filled in from reference TRBV15 and TRBJ1-2, reads DAMVIQNPRYQVTQFGKPVTLSCSQTLNHNVMYWYQQKSSQAPKLLFHYYDKDFNNEADTPDNFQSRRPNTSFCFLDIRSPGLGDTAMYLCATSRGGQLRGYTFGSGTRLTVV.

The rearrangement links TRBV7-8 to TRBJ2-1; perhaps TRBD2 as D (6 bases). Trimming pared 0 bases from V and 2 bases from J, leaving 17 bases between. Germline CDR1 SGHVS, CDR2 FQNEAQ. The length of the CDR3 is 18 residues. In DNA form, the CDR3 reads TGTGCCAGCAGCTTAGCCTTCCGGGACTCAATTACCTACAATGAGCAGTTCTTC. Its protein product is CASSLAFRDSITYNEQFF. Variable domain in full (rest from reference TRBV7-8 and TRBJ2-1): GAGVSQSPRYKVAKRGQDVALRCDPISGHVSLFWYQQALGQGPEFLTYFQNEAQLDKSGLPSDRFFAERPEGSVSTLKIQRTQQEDSAVYLCASSLAFRDSITYNEQFFGPGTRLTVL.

The CDR3 sequence: CASSERQAGANVLTF. DNA of the CDR3: TGCGCCAGCAGTGAGCGGCAGGCAGGGGCCAACGTCCTGACTTTC. The chain combines TRBV10-1 with TRBJ2-6, with D hard to call. There are 15 residues in the CDR3. Germline values: CDR1 WNHNN, CDR2 SYGVQD (reference sequence). The V gene lost 2 bases and the J gene lost 4 bases, with 9 bases spanning the gap.

About this clone: This CDR3 is also generated by other DNA sequences in the sample. The V call is TRBV28, the J call TRBJ1-6; 7 positions match TRBD1. With V trimmed by 4 bases and J by 6 bases, 3 bases remained unmatched. CDR1 and CDR2 from the germline V gene are MDHEN and SYDVKM. The CDR3 has 14 residues. CDR3 loop: CASSWAGGNSPLHF. As DNA, the CDR3 is TGTGCCAGCAGTTGGGCAGGGGGTAATTCACCCCTCCACTTT. Full variable domain (rest looked up from reference TRBV28 and TRBJ1-6): DVKVTQSSRYLVKRTGEKVFLECVQDMDHENMFWYRQDPGLGLRLIYFSYDVKMKEKGDIPEGYSVSREKKERFSLILESASTNQTSMYLCASSWAGGNSPLHFGNGTRLTVT.

The chain joins TRBV5-5 to TRBJ2-1; 12 bases match TRBD2. V shed 0 bases and J 6 bases; nucleotides not matched to a gene: 7. In germline, CDR1 is SGHKS, CDR2 YYEKEE (reference sequence). CDR3 length: 17 amino acids. The CDR3 nucleotides are TGTGCCAGCAGCTTGGTTCGGACTAGCGGGAACCTCAATGAGCAGTTCTTC. Translation: CASSLVRTSGNLNEQFF.

This sequence joins TRBV5-1 and TRBJ1-1, with D unclear. Germline V gene sequence: CDR1 SGHRS, CDR2 YFSETQ. The germline V and J ends were trimmed by 2 bases and 4 bases, with 12 bases remaining between them. This CDR3 is built from 14 residues. The CDR3 sequence is CASSFKPDTTEAFF. In DNA, the CDR3 is TGCGCCAGCAGCTTTAAACCAGACACCACTGAAGCTTTCTTT. Drawing the rest from reference TRBV5-1 and TRBJ1-1, the complete variable domain is KAGVTQTPRYLIKTRGQQVTLSCSPISGHRSVSWYQQTPGQGLQFLFEYFSETQRNKGNFPGRFSGRQFSNSRSEMNVSTLELGDSALYLCASSFKPDTTEAFFGQGTRLTVV.